The entry below describes one T cell receptor beta chain. What it recognizes is unknown. Ahead of sequencing, the ViraFEST assay grew antigen-specific CD4+ T cells using viral peptide pools. Scientists isolated CD4+ T cells after a roughly ten-day culture period ended. Subjects were given two BNT162b2 or mRNA-1273 vaccine doses. The data were produced by immunoSEQ multiplex PCR, yet TCRdb's version contains in-frame clones alone and is incomplete. Among almost 70,000 clones listed, just under 75% were seen once. The source of the sample is a study of vaccination effects on CD4 cells after COVID-19. This CDR3 is built from 13 residues. CDR1 and CDR2 (germline): SGHVS, FQNEAQ. V was shortened by 2 bases and J by 1 base, with 5 bases between the two germline ends.

The chain carries TRBV7-8 and TRBJ1-1, with D hard to call. Sample: CD4+ T cells from PBMCs cultured with HCoV-229E spike peptides, taken after COVID-19 vaccination. This receptor was identified in a human donor who received a COVID-19 vaccine. The CDR3 loop is CASSLTRNTEAFF. DNA for the CDR3: TGTGCCAGCAGCTTAACACGGAACACTGAAGCTTTCTTT.